This T cell receptor beta chain originates from a study of shared clonotypes between healthy human individuals. The study, taken as a whole, reports: Large depth notwithstanding, sorted-subset sequencing proved incomplete by rarefaction. Memory subsets generally showed smaller estimated richness than naive subsets did. Sampling included only blood; tissue repertoires likely differ.

TCRdb keeps only in-frame clones here, not all; method: immunoSEQ multiplex PCR. The table has about 980,000 clones, approximately 80% seen once. Trimming left V 4 bases short and J 7 bases short, with 16 bases between. This CDR3 spans 14 amino acids. CDR1 and CDR2 (germline): MNHEY, SVGAGI. This clone was seen only once. The antigen is undetermined. The J gene is TRBJ1-2, the V gene TRBV6-5; D is possibly TRBD1 (6 bases). The specimen sequenced was memory CD4+ T cells sorted from blood. The subset denotes: CD45RA-negative fraction. The clonotype comes from a man between 18 and 35 years old in good health. The CDR3 coding sequence is TGTGCCAGCAGTTTATGGGGGGGCGAAGGTGGCTACACCTTC. Translating gives CASSLWGGEGGYTF.